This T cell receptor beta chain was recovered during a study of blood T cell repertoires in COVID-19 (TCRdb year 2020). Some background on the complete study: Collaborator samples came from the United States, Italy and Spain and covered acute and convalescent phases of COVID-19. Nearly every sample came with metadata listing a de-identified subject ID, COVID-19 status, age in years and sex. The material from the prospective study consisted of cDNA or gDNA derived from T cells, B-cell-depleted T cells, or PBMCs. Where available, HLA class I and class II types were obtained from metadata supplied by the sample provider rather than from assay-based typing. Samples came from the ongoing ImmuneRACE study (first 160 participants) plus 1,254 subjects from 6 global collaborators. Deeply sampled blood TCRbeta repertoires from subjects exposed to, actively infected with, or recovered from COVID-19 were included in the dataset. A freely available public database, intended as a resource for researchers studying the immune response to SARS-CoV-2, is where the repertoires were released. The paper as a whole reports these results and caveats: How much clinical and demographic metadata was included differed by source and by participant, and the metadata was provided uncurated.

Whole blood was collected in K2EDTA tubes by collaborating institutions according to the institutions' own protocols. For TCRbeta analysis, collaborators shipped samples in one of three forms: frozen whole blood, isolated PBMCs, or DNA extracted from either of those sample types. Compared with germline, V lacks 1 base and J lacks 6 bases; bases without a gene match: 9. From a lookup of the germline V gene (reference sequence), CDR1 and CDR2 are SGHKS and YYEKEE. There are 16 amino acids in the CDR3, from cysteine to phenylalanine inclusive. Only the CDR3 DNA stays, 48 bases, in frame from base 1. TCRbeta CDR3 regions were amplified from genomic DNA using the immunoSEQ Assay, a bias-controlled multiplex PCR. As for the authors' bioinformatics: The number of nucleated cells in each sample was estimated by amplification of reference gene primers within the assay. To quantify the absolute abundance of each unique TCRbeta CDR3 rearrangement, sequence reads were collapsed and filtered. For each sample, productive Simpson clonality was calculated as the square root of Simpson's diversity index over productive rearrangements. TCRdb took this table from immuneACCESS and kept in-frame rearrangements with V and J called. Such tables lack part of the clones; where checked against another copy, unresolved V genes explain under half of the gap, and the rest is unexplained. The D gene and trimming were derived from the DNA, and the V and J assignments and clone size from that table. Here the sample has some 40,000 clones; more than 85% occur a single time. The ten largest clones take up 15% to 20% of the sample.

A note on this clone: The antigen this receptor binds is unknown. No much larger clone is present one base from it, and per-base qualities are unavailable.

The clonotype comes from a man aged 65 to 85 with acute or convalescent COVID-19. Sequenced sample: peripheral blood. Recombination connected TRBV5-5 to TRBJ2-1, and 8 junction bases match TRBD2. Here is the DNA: TGTGCCAGCAGCTTGTTAAGCGGGAGTTTTTCCAATGAGCAGTTCTTC. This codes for CASSLLSGSFSNEQFF.